The present entry profiles one T cell receptor (beta chain) with its context. Its antigen is still unknown. This record comes from a study of OX40 agonist ivuxolimab in advanced cancers. Study-level background: Prior anti-PD-1, anti-PD-L1 or anti-CTLA-4 therapy was allowed; 40% to 50% had some. Two patients with cutaneous melanoma and one with hepatocellular carcinoma, three in total, showed partial responses.

Trimming took 4 bases from V and 5 from J; bases not matched to a gene: 6. Germline V CDR1 and CDR2: SGDLS, YYNGEE. The CDR3 spans 16 residues. Regarding the study as a whole: Clonal expansion from baseline to week 6 occurred in both CD4+ and CD8+ T cells.

Some clones are missing from TCRdb's copy, which holds only in-frame ones; the method was immunoSEQ multiplex PCR. The sample yields roughly 57,000 clones, 80% to 90% seen once. Here the sequenced sample was CD4+ or CD8+ T cells sorted from blood, taken in a trial of the OX40 agonist ivuxolimab. The chain recombines TRBV9 with TRBJ2-5; 15 nucleotides match TRBD2. The source of this sequence is an adult with an advanced solid tumor such as melanoma, head and neck, liver or kidney cancer. The DNA for the CDR3 is TGTGCCAGCAGCTCCGGACTAGCGGGGGGGCTTGAGACCCAGTACTTC. Protein product: CASSSGLAGGLETQYF.